This T cell receptor beta chain was retrieved from a study of T cells in localized non-small cell lung cancer. The study, taken as a whole, reports: Adjacent lung exhibited a median of 57 among the 100 most abundant tumor clones. Only one tumor region was sequenced, so heterogeneity remains possible.

Generated by immunoSEQ multiplex PCR, the TCRdb table keeps only in-frame clones and is missing some. The profile covers fewer than 2,000 clones, with approximately 25% appearing a single time and 13% taken by the ten largest. Each adjacent lung sample was taken at least 2 cm from the tumor margin and was free of atypia. The CDR3 loop spans 12 amino acids. Between the trimmed V and J ends, which lost 10 bases and 4 bases, there was a span of 11 bases. Germline V gene lookup returns CDR1 ENHRY and CDR2 SYGVKD. Remarks on this clone: Its antigen remains unknown.

The sample consisted of normal lung tissue next to the tumor, taken before any cancer treatment. This chain uses TRBV10-3 with TRBJ1-5; D ambiguous. The origin of this receptor is a woman aged 40-70 years with stage II squamous cell lung carcinoma. Here the CDR3 DNA reads TGTGCCACCGGACGGGAAAATCAGCCCCAGCATTTT. The encoded protein is CATGRENQPQHF.